Below, 13 T cell receptor beta chains from the same sample are listed, as sequenced in a study of PD-1 blockade in classical Hodgkin lymphoma. Sequencing used immunoSEQ multiplex PCR; TCRdb keeps in-frame clones, though not all of them. Of about 20,000 clones in the sample, nearly 75% were seen once. Brentuximab vedotin exposure varied, and every patient relapsed after autologous stem cell transplantation. Sequenced material: peripheral blood mononuclear cells (PBMCs), taken before the second cycle of nivolumab. All receptors derive from a human donor with classical Hodgkin lymphoma.

V gene TRBV15 combines with J gene TRBJ2-5, with 10 bases fitting TRBD2. After removal of 0 bases from V and 5 bases from J, the junction contained 9 bases not matched to a gene. This CDR3 comprises 17 residues. Germline V gene lookup returns CDR1 LNHNV and CDR2 YYDKDF (reference sequence). The CDR3 DNA is TGTGCCACCAGCAGAGATCCAGCGGGAGGGCCCCTGGAGACCCAGTACTTC. Its protein product is CATSRDPAGGPLETQYF.

V is TRBV5-1 and J is TRBJ1-5; a possible D gene is TRBD1 (6 bases). Trimming left V 4 bases short and J 4 bases short, with 12 bases between. The V gene's germline CDR1 is SGHRS and CDR2 YFSETQ. This CDR3 is built from 14 residues. CDR3 in DNA: TGCGCCAGCAGCGAGTCAACAGGGAATCAGCCCCAGCATTTT. Residues: CASSESTGNQPQHF. The whole variable domain, filled in from reference TRBV5-1 and TRBJ1-5, reads KAGVTQTPRYLIKTRGQQVTLSCSPISGHRSVSWYQQTPGQGLQFLFEYFSETQRNKGNFPGRFSGRQFSNSRSEMNVSTLELGDSALYLCASSESTGNQPQHFGDGTRLSIL.

CDR3 nucleotide sequence: TGTGCCAGCAGCCCACGATACACAGATACGCAGTATTTT. Translation gives CASSPRYTDTQYF. The J gene is TRBJ2-3, the V gene TRBV11-2; D ambiguous. Looked up from germline, CDR1 is SGHAT and CDR2 is FQNNGV. The CDR3 is 13 residues long. V gave up 5 bases and J gave up 2 bases, with 8 bases separating them.

This clone occurred once. The chain links TRBV6-1 to TRBJ2-7; D unclear. Trimming left V 3 bases short and J 3 bases short, with 3 bases between. Germline-derived CDR1 and CDR2 are MNHNS and SASEGT. CDR3 size: 11 residues. CDR3 DNA sequence: TGTGCCAGCAGTGACGGCTACGAGCAGTACTTC. This gives the protein CASSDGYEQYF.

This rearrangement joins TRBV19 to TRBJ2-7; perhaps TRBD1 as D (6 bases). V shed 3 bases and J shed 2 bases, with 20 bases lying between them. The CDR3 is 17 residues long. Looked up from germline, CDR1 is LNHDA and CDR2 is SQIVND (reference sequence). As DNA, the CDR3 is TGTGCCAGTAGTATTTTATATGGGACAAGATCCACCTACGAGCAGTACTTC. It encodes CASSILYGTRSTYEQYF.

V gene TRBV4-2 combines with J gene TRBJ2-3; TRBD2 matches 9 bases. Trimming at V came to 5 bases and at J to 2 bases, leaving 8 bases not matched to a gene. Germline loops: CDR1 LGHNA, CDR2 YNFKEQ. CDR3 length equals 16 residues. CDR3 in DNA: TGTGCCAGCAGCGCCGAACTAGCGGGCCACACAGATACGCAGTATTTT. Its translation is CASSAELAGHTDTQYF.

In its sample, this clone was seen a few times. The J gene is TRBJ2-3, the V gene TRBV5-1; D may be TRBD1 (5 bases). Germline assignment: CDR1 SGHRS and CDR2 YFSETQ. The CDR3 extends over 12 amino acids. Between the trimmed V and J ends, which lost 0 bases and 9 bases, there was a span of 8 bases. CDR3 coding DNA: TGCGCCAGCAGCTTGGACAGGAACACGCAGTATTTT. Its translation is CASSLDRNTQYF.

The CDR3 protein is CAISHGWMASGNQETQYF. In DNA, the CDR3 is TGTGCCATCAGCCACGGATGGATGGCTAGCGGGAACCAAGAGACCCAGTACTTC. The chain is built from TRBV10-3 and TRBJ2-5, with 9 bases lining up with TRBD2. J lost 0 bases, V lost 6 bases, and 14 bases had no gene match. This CDR3 comprises 18 residues. The germline V gene encodes CDR1 ENHRY and CDR2 SYGVKD.

This chain uses TRBV5-8 with TRBJ2-7; D call uncertain. In germline, CDR1 is SGHTS, CDR2 YDEGEE. This CDR3 is 15 amino acids long. The V gene lost 0 bases and the J gene lost 3 bases, with 13 bases spanning the gap. The CDR3 coding sequence is TGTGCCAGCAGCTTGGTCGTGCACAGCAACTACGAGCAGTACTTC. This codes for CASSLVVHSNYEQYF.

The chain links TRBV5-6 to TRBJ2-2; 7 bases are shared with TRBD1. Germline loops: CDR1 SGHDT, CDR2 YYEEEE. V was clipped by 0 bases and J by 2 bases; unmatched bases: 4. This CDR3 has 16 amino acids. This CDR3 reads CASSLERQGNTGELFF. The CDR3, as DNA: TGTGCCAGCAGCTTGGAGAGACAGGGAAACACCGGGGAGCTGTTTTTT.

The J gene is TRBJ2-2, the V gene TRBV7-2; 7 bases line up with TRBD2. CDR3 length: 14 amino acids. The J segment lost 1 base and the V segment lost 9 bases, leaving 5 bases of the junction unmatched. Per germline, CDR1 SGHTA and CDR2 FQGNSA. The CDR3: CASTSGGNTGELFF. CDR3 in DNA: TGTGCCAGTACCTCGGGGGGGAACACCGGGGAGCTGTTTTTT.

The chain combines TRBV6-1 with TRBJ2-1; D perhaps matches TRBD2 (5 bases). V lost 6 bases, J lost 7 bases, and 10 bases lay in between. Germline CDR1 reads MNHNS; CDR2 reads SASEGT. The length of the CDR3 is 12 residues. The CDR3 spells CASRHTGNEQFF. The CDR3 bases are TGTGCCAGCAGACACACGGGGAATGAGCAGTTCTTC.

This clone was seen a single time. This chain connects TRBV15 to TRBJ2-1; 8 positions agree with TRBD2. CDR3 length: 15 amino acids. Germline lookup yields CDR1 LNHNV and CDR2 YYDKDF (reference sequence). The V segment lost 2 bases and the J segment 5 bases; nucleotides outside the gene matches: 5. This chain's CDR3 is CATSRLTGGHNEQFF. In nucleotides, the CDR3 is TGTGCCACCAGCAGACTTACGGGAGGGCACAATGAGCAGTTCTTC.